This record looks at one TCR beta chain sequence and its context. Because the CDR3 is missing its conserved closing phenylalanine or tryptophan, this is likely a read error. V lost 5 bases to trimming and J lost 8 bases, with 16 bases between them. This CDR3 is 14 amino acids long. Germline values: CDR1 MNHEY, CDR2 SVGAGI. The sample belongs to a study of blood T cells in healthy people across ages. Then a second PCR, running about 6 to 11 cycles, was carried out with a sample-barcoded 5' primer and a J-beta primer mix. In TCRdb, the 5' RACE reads were re-called with MiXCR into one record per CDR3 protein. Counted here are fewer than 950,000 distinct CDR3 sequences, under 40% occurring once; the ten biggest clones make up approximately 13%.

Sequenced material: blood. The J gene is TRBJ2-1, the V gene TRBV6-5, with D unresolved. The source of this sequence is a man aged 18 to 30 in good health. The CDR3 coding sequence is TGTGCCAGCAGTCTACGATTGGCATACGATGAGCAGTTCTTA. Encoded protein: CASSLRLAYDEQFL.